What follows is one T cell receptor (beta chain) and its context. The sample comes from a study of CD8 T cells in Susac syndrome. Random hexamers primed reverse transcription of about 0.5 to 1 ug RNA. The method of amplification for TCR beta CDR3 was immunoSEQ multiplex PCR, covering 54 Vbeta and 13 Jbeta. MiXCR, run by TCRdb on the immunoSEQ multiplex PCR reads, gives a single entry per CDR3 protein. The data contain roughly 400,000 distinct CDR3 sequences, roughly 85% of them singletons. V lost 2 bases and J lost 0; bases outside the gene matches: 5. Germline assignment: CDR1 SGDLS and CDR2 YYNGEE. The CDR3 has 17 amino acids. TEMRA cells were FACS-enriched, with CD8+ and CD4+ T cells isolated negatively.

Sequences were obtained from CD8+ T cells from PBMCs. This TCR came from a human donor with multiple sclerosis. V gene TRBV9 combines with J gene TRBJ2-2; the match to TRBD2 covers 9 bases. The CDR3 DNA is TGTGCCAGCAGCGTGCCCCGGACTAGCGCGAACACCGGGGAGCTGTTTTTT. Amino acid sequence: CASSVPRTSANTGELFF.